This TCR beta chain appears in the sequencing data of a study of molecular identifiers for immune sequencing clone quantification. CDR3 length: 12 residues. Trimming cost V 1 base and J 13 bases, with 11 bases left between them. TCRdb independently ran MiXCR on the PCR reads; one entry per CDR3 protein. This sample has around 65,000 distinct CDR3 sequences, with 18% found just once. Study outcomes and limitations: Effector cells had over 99% of their molecules in clones above 20 RNA copies, while naive cells had under 1%. Barcodes shared by identical TCR molecules could lead to underestimated sizes of highly expanded clones.

This clonotype has at least ten counts. The antigen remains undetermined. The source is a human donor in good health. Some libraries in this study had Jurkat cell RNA spiked in. V usage is TRBV12-3 or TRBV12-4 and J usage is TRBJ2-1, with a possible D match to TRBD1 (5 bases). Input material: naive CD8+ T cells from blood, with Jurkat cell RNA spiked in. Subset reported: FACS-sorted CD8+CD4-CCR7+CD45RA+ naive T cells. The CDR3 spells CASSLGGGLQFF. DNA for the CDR3: TGTGCCAGCAGTTTAGGGGGCGGCCTACAGTTCTTC.